This T cell receptor (beta chain) was obtained from a study of beta chain features in type 1 diabetes. Points from the study as a whole: In all four CD4+ subsets, TCRB CDR3 length was significantly, moderately reduced in type 1 diabetes.

Sequenced material consisted of expressed TCRB transcripts (all of the isolated RNA was reverse transcribed). TCRdb keeps only in-frame clones here, not all; method: immunoSEQ multiplex PCR. The sample lists 640,000 or so clones, about an eighth occurring once. This CDR3 has 16 amino acids. The germline gives CDR1 SEHNR, CDR2 FQNEAQ (reference sequence). Trimming took 1 base from V and 0 from J, leaving 10 bases between them. Note on this clone: The antigen is undetermined.

Material for sequencing was naive CD4+ T cells from blood. The source is a young man with type 1 diabetes. V usage is TRBV7-9 and J usage is TRBJ1-5; D is ambiguous. CDR3 nucleotide sequence: TGTGCCAGCAGCTTAGGCGGCACTCTTAGCAATCAGCCCCAGCATTTT. Translating it yields CASSLGGTLSNQPQHF.